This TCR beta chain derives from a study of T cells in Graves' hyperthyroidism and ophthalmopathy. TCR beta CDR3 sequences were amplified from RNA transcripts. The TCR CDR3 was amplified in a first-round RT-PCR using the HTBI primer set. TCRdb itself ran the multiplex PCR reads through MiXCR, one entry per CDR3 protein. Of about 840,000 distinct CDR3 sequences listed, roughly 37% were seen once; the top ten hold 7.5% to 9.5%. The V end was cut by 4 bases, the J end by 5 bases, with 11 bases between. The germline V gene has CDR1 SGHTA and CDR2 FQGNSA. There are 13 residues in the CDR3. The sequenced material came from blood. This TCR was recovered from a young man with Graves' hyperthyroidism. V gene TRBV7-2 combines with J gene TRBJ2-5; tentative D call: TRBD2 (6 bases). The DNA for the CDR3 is TGTGCCAGCAGCTCGGGGGAGAGGGAGACCCAGTACTTC. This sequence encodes CASSSGERETQYF.